A single sample is the source of the 21 T cell receptor beta chains below, sequenced in a study of T cell repertoires in cytomegalovirus infection. MiXCR was run by TCRdb on the reads, yielding one entry per CDR3 protein. Of some 240,000 distinct CDR3 sequences listed, approximately 17% were seen once; the top ten hold 40% to 55%. Sequencing was performed on CD8+ T cells from PBMCs. These receptors all stem from a human donor in good health (CMV status not recorded). Some clones in this sample may be carry-over from other donors' samples.

About this clonotype itself: The conserved final phenylalanine or tryptophan is absent from the CDR3, which likely points to a read error. The chain links TRBV6-2 or TRBV6-3 to TRBJ2-7, with D possibly TRBD1 on 6 matching bases. V was trimmed by 6 bases and J by 6 bases, leaving 18 bases between them. The CDR3 is 14 amino acids. The germline CDR1 and CDR2 sequences are MNHEY and SVGEGT. CDR3 bases: TGTGCCAGCAGATACGGGACAATAACGTTCGAGCAGTACATC. Translation gives CASRYGTITFEQYI.

This clonotype was counted between two and nine times. The chain combines TRBV6-5 with TRBJ1-2; D remains unclear. The CDR3 is 14 residues long. CDR1 and CDR2 from the germline V gene are MNHEY and SVGAGI. V was cut by 2 bases and J by 4 bases, with 11 bases left in between. The CDR3 region is CASSYDGIVYGYTF. Written as DNA, the CDR3 is TGTGCCAGCAGTTACGACGGAATCGTCTATGGCTACACCTTC.

V gene TRBV5-1 combines with J gene TRBJ2-2; D gene unclear. The CDR3 consists of 14 residues. Trimming left V 6 bases short and J 1 base short, with 10 bases between. Germline lookup yields CDR1 SGHRS and CDR2 YFSETQ. CDR3 in DNA: TGCGCCAGCACCTTCGCGTGGAACACCGGGGAGCTGTTTTTT. This translates into CASTFAWNTGELFF. Full variable domain (rest looked up from reference TRBV5-1 and TRBJ2-2): KAGVTQTPRYLIKTRGQQVTLSCSPISGHRSVSWYQQTPGQGLQFLFEYFSETQRNKGNFPGRFSGRQFSNSRSEMNVSTLELGDSALYLCASTFAWNTGELFFGEGSRLTVL.

This clonotype was counted many times. The genes are TRBV12-3 or TRBV12-4 and TRBJ2-2, with TRBD1 as a possible D gene (6 bases). CDR3 size: 14 residues. The ends were cut back, 6 bases at V and 4 bases at J, with 12 bases in the middle. DNA for the CDR3: TGTGCCAGCAGCCCTGGACAGCCCACCGGGGAGCTGTTTTTT. Its protein is CASSPGQPTGELFF.

This clonotype was seen more than once but under ten times. J is TRBJ1-2 and V is TRBV19, with a tentative D call TRBD1 (5 bases). This CDR3 has 24 residues. The germline V gene has CDR1 LNHDA and CDR2 SQIVND (reference sequence). V lost 3 bases and J 6 bases, leaving 44 bases between the germline ends. For the CDR3, the DNA is TGTGCCAGTAGTATCCGGCGGGGGGTATCTGTAGGCCAAGTTCCTGTCTTCCCATCGGATGGCTACACCTTC. The encoded protein is CASSIRRGVSVGQVPVFPSDGYTF. Together with reference TRBV19 and TRBJ1-2, the CDR3 gives the full variable domain: DGGITQSPKYLFRKEGQNVTLSCEQNLNHDAMYWYRQDPGQGLRLIYYSQIVNDFQKGDIAEGYSVSREKKESFPLTVTSAQKNPTAFYLCASSIRRGVSVGQVPVFPSDGYTFGSGTRLTVV.

This clonotype has only a few counts. This rearrangement joins TRBV25-1 to TRBJ2-5; 15 bases fit TRBD2. There are 21 residues in the CDR3. V was pared by 1 base and J by 2 bases, with 14 bases of the junction left unmatched. Germline V gives CDR1 MGHDK, CDR2 SYGVNS. The CDR3: CASSEWWGEGLAGGQQETQYF. The CDR3 nucleotides read TGTGCCAGCAGTGAATGGTGGGGGGAGGGACTAGCGGGGGGCCAACAAGAGACCCAGTACTTC.

This clonotype was seen a few times. The genes are TRBV4-1 and TRBJ2-7; D is ambiguous. The CDR3 is made up of 16 amino acids. CDR1 is MGHRA and CDR2 is YSYEKL in the germline V gene. The ends were cut back, 1 base at V and 3 bases at J, with 16 bases in the middle. CDR3 nucleotides: TGCGCCAGCAGCCAAGCCTTTTACCTAGAGAACTACGAGCAGTACTTC. Its translation is CASSQAFYLENYEQYF.

This clonotype came up a few times. The chain couples TRBV2 to TRBJ1-1, with D possibly matching TRBD1 (5 bases). The CDR3 extends over 11 amino acids. V shed 8 bases and J shed 7 bases, with 11 bases lying between them. The germline V gene encodes CDR1 SNHLY and CDR2 FYNNEI. In DNA form, the CDR3 reads TGTGCCAGCTACCAGGGCATTGAAGCTTTCTTT. This encodes CASYQGIEAFF.

The chain links TRBV29-1 to TRBJ2-2; D call uncertain. Per germline, CDR1 SQVTM and CDR2 ANQGSEA. The CDR3 is 13 residues long. V lost 5 bases, J lost 5 bases, and 12 bases lay in between. This CDR3 is CSVRPHGTGELFF. For the CDR3, the DNA is TGCAGCGTTCGTCCACACGGGACCGGGGAGCTGTTTTTT.

This chain connects TRBV7-2 to TRBJ2-3; 12 bases align to TRBD2. CDR1 is SGHTA, CDR2 FQGNSA, per germline. The CDR3 spans 15 residues. V trimming: 4 bases; J trimming: 5 bases; junction bases outside the gene matches: 4. The chain's CDR3 is CASSWTSGELDTQYF. CDR3 in DNA: TGTGCCAGCAGCTGGACTAGCGGGGAGTTAGATACGCAGTATTTT.

This clonotype was observed at least ten times. The rearrangement links TRBV25-1 to TRBJ2-2, with a tentative D call TRBD2 (5 bases). This CDR3 contains 13 residues. The germline V gene has CDR1 MGHDK and CDR2 SYGVNS. The V end lost 4 bases, the J end lost 6 bases, and 9 bases lay between the germline ends. CDR3 amino acids: CASSGRGSGELFF. CDR3 DNA: TGTGCCAGCAGTGGTCGGGGATCCGGGGAGCTGTTTTTT.

V gene TRBV20-1 combines with J gene TRBJ2-1; 8 nucleotides line up with TRBD1. CDR3 length: 17 amino acids. V dropped 1 base and J dropped 2; count of bases not matched to a gene: 10. CDR1 is DFQATT, CDR2 SNEGSKA, per germline (reference sequence). CDR3 region: CSARGGWDRSTYNEQFF. CDR3 in DNA: TGCAGTGCTAGAGGCGGCTGGGACAGGTCCACCTACAATGAGCAGTTCTTC.

In regard to this clonotype: This clone may be a read error of a much larger clone one base away. J is TRBJ2-3 and V is TRBV6-2 or TRBV6-3; no definite D call. This CDR3 is built from 15 residues. The germline V gene encodes CDR1 MNHEY and CDR2 SVGEGT. Trimming stripped 5 bases from V and 7 bases from J, with 19 bases between. CDR3 in amino acids: CASSEDPVGINTQYF. In DNA, the CDR3 is TGTGCCAGCAGTGAAGATCCAGTCGGCATCAATACGCAGTATTTT.

The sample holds a few counts of this clonotype. The V call is TRBV19, the J call TRBJ2-4, with a tentative D call TRBD2 (5 bases). Germline V gene sequence: CDR1 LNHDA, CDR2 SQIVND (reference sequence). V lost 5 bases and J lost 8, with 10 bases in between. The CDR3 covers 12 residues. This chain's CDR3 is CASSELEDIQYF. In DNA form, the CDR3 reads TGTGCCAGTAGTGAACTAGAGGACATTCAGTACTTC.

This clonotype was observed many times. This chain joins TRBV7-9 and TRBJ1-5; D perhaps matches TRBD1 (6 bases). V was clipped by 2 bases and J by 7 bases, with 12 bases between them. CDR3 length: 14 residues. Germline CDR1 SEHNR, CDR2 FQNEAQ (reference sequence). The CDR3 here is CASSLPGVHQPQHF. The CDR3 DNA is TGTGCCAGCAGCTTACCAGGGGTGCACCAGCCCCAGCATTTT.

This clonotype was recorded many times. The rearrangement links TRBV7-9 to TRBJ2-7, with D possibly TRBD1 on 6 matching bases. Trimming pared 3 bases from V and 0 bases from J, leaving 12 bases between. CDR3 length: 15 residues. Germline assignment: CDR1 SEHNR and CDR2 FQNEAQ (reference sequence). CDR3: CASSFPRTDSYEQYF. The DNA for the CDR3 is TGTGCCAGCAGCTTCCCTAGGACAGACTCCTACGAGCAGTACTTC.

This clonotype has a count of ten or more. V usage is TRBV7-2 and J usage is TRBJ1-1; D perhaps matches TRBD1 (6 bases). CDR1 is SGHTA and CDR2 is FQGNSA in the germline V gene. This CDR3 is built from 12 residues. V shed 10 bases and J shed 3 bases, with 12 bases lying between them. The CDR3 loop reads CATTQGYTEAFF. Written as DNA, the CDR3 is TGTGCCACCACCCAGGGGTACACTGAAGCTTTCTTT.

In this sample, this clonotype turned up a few times. This chain connects TRBV27 to TRBJ1-5, with D hard to call. Trimming took off 4 bases at V and 5 bases at J, with 21 bases between the two ends. CDR1 MNHEY and CDR2 SMNVEV come from the germline V gene (reference sequence). The CDR3 runs to 17 residues. DNA for the CDR3: TGTGCCAGCAGTTACCCGAGGGCCCCCGGGTCTTATCAGCCCCAGCATTTT. It specifies CASSYPRAPGSYQPQHF.

This clonotype was found many times. This chain links TRBV7-2 with TRBJ1-2; D gene ambiguous. V dropped 2 bases and J dropped 0 bases, with 10 bases sitting between them. Germline V gene sequence: CDR1 SGHTA, CDR2 FQGNSA. The CDR3 covers 15 residues. DNA of the CDR3: TGTGCCAGCAGCTTAAACACAGTCACTAACTATGGCTACACCTTC. This encodes CASSLNTVTNYGYTF.

This chain uses TRBV11-2 with TRBJ1-2; D gene uncertain. This CDR3 spans 14 amino acids. CDR1 and CDR2 from the germline V gene are SGHAT and FQNNGV. V was trimmed by 0 bases and J by 5 bases, leaving 10 bases between them. CDR3 DNA: TGTGCCAGCAGCTTAGAGTTAGATTTTTATGGCTACACCTTC. Its protein is CASSLELDFYGYTF.

The chain carries TRBV28 and TRBJ2-3; 7 nucleotides align to TRBD1. From germline, CDR1 is MDHEN and CDR2 SYDVKM. V lost 1 base and J lost 5; bases outside the gene matches: 6. The CDR3 totals 15 residues. CDR3 in DNA: TGTGCCAGCAGTTTATCCGACAGGGTGGTAGATACGCAGTATTTT. Protein sequence: CASSLSDRVVDTQYF.